These 11 T cell receptor beta chains were sequenced from one sample in a study of neurological immune-mediated disorders. Regarding time point: technical triplicate 3. MiXCR was run by TCRdb on the 5' RACE reads, yielding one entry per CDR3 protein. The table records some 48,000 distinct CDR3 sequences, about 22% of them present only once. Sequenced sample: PBMCs. The receptors shown here come from a man in his sixties with HTLV-1-associated myelopathy (HAM/TSP).

This clonotype was seen many times. The chain has TRBV9 and TRBJ2-1; 7 bases map to TRBD1. CDR1 SGDLS and CDR2 YYNGEE come from the germline V gene. The CDR3 runs to 14 residues. J was trimmed by 5 bases and V by 2 bases; bases with no gene match: 4. The CDR3 is CASSVNRGNNEQFF. The CDR3 DNA reads as TGTGCCAGCAGCGTGAACAGGGGAAACAATGAGCAGTTCTTC. Variable domain in full (rest from reference TRBV9 and TRBJ2-1): DSGVTQTPKHLITATGQRVTLRCSPRSGDLSVYWYQQSLDQGLQFLIQYYNGEERAKGNILERFSAQQFPDLHSELNLSSLELGDSALYFCASSVNRGNNEQFFGPGTRLTVL.

This clonotype was seen many times. The V and J genes are TRBV5-1 and TRBJ2-7, with unresolved D. The V and J ends lost 0 bases and 0 bases respectively, with 4 bases between them. This CDR3 region has 13 residues. Germline loops: CDR1 SGHRS, CDR2 YFSETQ. The CDR3 loop reads CASSLEASYEQYF. The CDR3 nucleotides read TGCGCCAGCAGCTTGGAGGCCTCCTACGAGCAGTACTTC.

As to this clonotype: A junction end diverges from the germline sequence, so it may reflect a read error. The rearrangement links TRBV5-1 to TRBJ2-2; D call uncertain. This CDR3 has 12 amino acids. Per the germline V gene, CDR1 is SGHRS and CDR2 is YFSETQ. CDR3 sequence: CASSPNVGELFF. The CDR3 region has the DNA TGTGCCAGCAGCCCTAACGTCGGGGAGCTGTTTTTT.

In its sample, this clonotype was seen many times. The chain is built from TRBV5-1 and TRBJ1-2; D gene unclear. Germline CDR1 SGHRS, CDR2 YFSETQ. The CDR3 sequence is 14 residues long. V was shortened by 0 bases and J by 1 base, with 7 bases between the two germline ends. This CDR3 reads CASSLEGYNYGYTF. CDR3 in DNA: TGCGCCAGCAGCTTGGAGGGCTATAACTATGGCTACACCTTC.

In its sample, this clonotype was seen many times. J is TRBJ2-2 and V is TRBV28; 7 nucleotides line up with TRBD2. Looked up from germline, CDR1 is MDHEN and CDR2 is SYDVKM. This CDR3 spans 14 amino acids. V trimming: 11 bases; J trimming: 1 base; junction bases outside the gene matches: 7. The CDR3 nucleotides read TGTGCCGCCCTGGGGGGGGGGAACACCGGGGAGCTGTTTTTT. Translation: CAALGGGNTGELFF.

In this sample, this clonotype turned up many times. The chain links TRBV5-1 to TRBJ2-3; 9 bases are a match to TRBD2. In germline, CDR1 is SGHRS, CDR2 YFSETQ. The CDR3 is made up of 14 amino acids. Trimming cost V 5 bases and J 6 bases; bases outside gene matches: 7. The CDR3 here is CASSQGLALDTQYF. DNA of the CDR3: TGCGCCAGCAGTCAGGGACTAGCTTTGGATACGCAGTATTTT.

This clonotype was observed at least ten times. This chain connects TRBV7-3 to TRBJ2-5; no definite D call. Trimming stripped 1 base from V and 2 bases from J, with 5 bases between. The V gene's germline CDR1 is SGHTA and CDR2 FQGTGA. The CDR3 contains 13 residues. CDR3 protein: CASSLNWQETQYF. CDR3 bases: TGTGCCAGCAGCTTAAACTGGCAAGAGACCCAGTACTTC.

In this sample, this clonotype turned up many times. CDR3 in DNA: TGTGCCAGCAGCCAAGAGGGGACAGTCAGCCACGAGCAGTACTTC. As protein: CASSQEGTVSHEQYF. The genes are TRBV4-2 and TRBJ2-7; 7 positions match TRBD1. This CDR3 comprises 15 residues. Germline trimming cut 0 bases from V and 5 bases from J; bases unmatched to any gene: 7. Germline V CDR1 and CDR2: LGHNA, YNFKEQ.

Concerning this clonotype: The germline gene is not matched at one end of the junction; a read error may be the cause. This rearrangement joins TRBV5-1 to TRBJ2-2; either TRBD1 or TRBD2 may supply D (5 bases each). CDR1 and CDR2 (germline): SGHRS, YFSETQ. This CDR3 spans 16 amino acids. CDR3 loop: CASSLAGGRSTGALFF. Written as DNA, the CDR3 is TGCGCCAGCAGCTTGGCTGGGGGACGTAGTACCGGGGCGCTGTTTTTT.

This clonotype was recorded at least ten times. The chain combines TRBV24-1 with TRBJ2-5, with D perhaps matching TRBD2 (6 bases). Between the trimmed V and J ends, which lost 1 base and 7 bases, there was a span of 15 bases. From germline, CDR1 is KGHDR and CDR2 SFDVKD. This CDR3 has 15 residues. The CDR3 DNA sequence: TGTGCCACCAGTGATTTCATGGGGGGAGGCGTGACCCAGTACTTC. It is translated as CATSDFMGGGVTQYF.

This clonotype was observed many times. CDR3 bases: TGTGCCAGCAGCGATGAACAGGGGGCAATTGTAACTGAAGCTTTCTTT. Protein product: CASSDEQGAIVTEAFF. J is TRBJ1-1 and V is TRBV3-1; 9 bases are shared with TRBD1. Per germline, CDR1 LGHDT and CDR2 YNNKEL (reference sequence). The trim removed 5 bases at V and 5 bases at J, leaving 12 bases unmatched. CDR3 length: 16 residues. The variable domain in full, completed from reference TRBV3-1 and TRBJ1-1, reads DTAVSQTPKYLVTQMGNDKSIKCEQNLGHDTMYWYKQDSKKFLKIMFSYNNKELIINETVPNRFSPKSPDKAHLNLHINSLELGDSAVYFCASSDEQGAIVTEAFFGQGTRLTVV.